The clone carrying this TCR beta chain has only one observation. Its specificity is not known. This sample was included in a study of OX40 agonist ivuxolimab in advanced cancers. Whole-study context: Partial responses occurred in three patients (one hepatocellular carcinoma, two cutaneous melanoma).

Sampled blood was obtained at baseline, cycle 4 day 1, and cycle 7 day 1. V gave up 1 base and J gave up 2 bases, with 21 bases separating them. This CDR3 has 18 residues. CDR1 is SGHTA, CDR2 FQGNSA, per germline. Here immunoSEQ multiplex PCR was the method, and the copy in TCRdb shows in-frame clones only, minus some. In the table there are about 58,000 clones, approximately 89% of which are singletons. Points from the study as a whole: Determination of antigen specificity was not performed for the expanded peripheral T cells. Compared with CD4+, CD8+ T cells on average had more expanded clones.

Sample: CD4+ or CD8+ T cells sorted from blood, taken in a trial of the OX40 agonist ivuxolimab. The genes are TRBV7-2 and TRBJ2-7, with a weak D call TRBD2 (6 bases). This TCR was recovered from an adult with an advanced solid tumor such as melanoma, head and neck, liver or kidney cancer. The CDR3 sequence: CASSLEIPGTGGTYEQYF. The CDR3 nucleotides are TGTGCCAGCAGCTTAGAAATCCCCGGGACTGGTGGGACCTACGAGCAGTACTTC.